What follows describes a single T cell receptor beta chain. This clonotype was observed a handful of times. The antigen this receptor binds is unknown. Within one base of it there is no much larger clone, and no base qualities were kept. As encoded in the germline V gene (reference sequence), CDR1 is DFQATT while CDR2 is SNEGSKA. Ends trimmed: V by 6 bases, J by 4 bases; bases unmatched to a gene: 20. CDR3 length: 19 amino acids, cysteine to phenylalanine. The read is trimmed to its CDR3 DNA, 57 bases read in frame from base 1. The sequencer was an Illumina HiSeq 1500. TCRdb trimmed the raw reads at Q25, called clones with MiXCR and kept productive beta chains. CDR3 protein sequences are deduplicated, and each keeps its most common genes and DNA. The table for this sample lists hundreds of thousands of distinct CDR3 sequences; around a third of them were counted only once. The ten largest clones add up to about 14% of the sample.

The sample originates from a study of T cell repertoires in cytomegalovirus infection (dated by TCRdb to between 2018 and 2021). For the wider study: Recently identified HLA-C-restricted CMV epitopes, whose presentation resists viral immunomodulation, were targeted by peptide stimulations together with well-studied HLA-B-restricted epitopes. Donor HLA type was relevant to the analysis, because carriage of CMV infection together with the matching HLA type was indicated by public TCR beta signatures. Study-wide conclusions, independent of this receptor: The ex vivo response was dominated by HLA-C-restricted CMV-specific TCR beta clonotypes, and the single most frequent clonotype in two of eight donors was supplied by these HLA-C-restricted clonotypes. In both this cohort and an independent roughly 400-donor cohort, the cumulative frequency of public TCR beta family members distinguished carriers of CMV infection plus the relevant HLA type.

The intended sense of this specimen's treatment or condition label: in vitro stimulation with specific CMV peptide epitopes to enrich CMV-specific T cells. Recombination connected TRBV20-1 to TRBJ2-3, and 12 junction bases match TRBD1. The TCR sequence derives from a human donor in good health (CMV status not recorded). Some clones in this sample may be carry-over from other donors' samples. The sequencing here drew on cultured CD8+ T cells from PBMCs, taken from culture after CMV antigen stimulation. The base sequence is TGCAGTGCCCCTTGGCCGGGACAGGGGGCGATGCGGGGACCAGATACGCAGTATTTT. Translated, it reads CSAPWPGQGAMRGPDTQYF.